This T cell receptor (beta chain) was observed in a study of cytomegalovirus exposure and HLA in healthy donors. The CDR3 has 15 residues. Trimming at V came to 2 bases and at J to 9 bases, leaving 10 bases not matched to a gene. Germline loops: CDR1 LGHNA, CDR2 YSLEER. Primers included in the PCR were 60 Vbeta and 13 Jbeta primers. Clones were read by immunoSEQ multiplex PCR, and TCRdb kept only the in-frame ones, dropping some. Among about 130,000 clones listed, approximately 17% were seen once. The sample taken for sequencing was PBMCs. The chain links TRBV4-3 to TRBJ2-1; 7 bases are shared with TRBD2. The clonotype was recovered from a female donor in good health and CMV-seropositive. DNA for the CDR3: TGCGCCAGCAGCCAATTGACTAGCCTGGGGCGTGAGCAGTTCTTC. Protein product: CASSQLTSLGREQFF.